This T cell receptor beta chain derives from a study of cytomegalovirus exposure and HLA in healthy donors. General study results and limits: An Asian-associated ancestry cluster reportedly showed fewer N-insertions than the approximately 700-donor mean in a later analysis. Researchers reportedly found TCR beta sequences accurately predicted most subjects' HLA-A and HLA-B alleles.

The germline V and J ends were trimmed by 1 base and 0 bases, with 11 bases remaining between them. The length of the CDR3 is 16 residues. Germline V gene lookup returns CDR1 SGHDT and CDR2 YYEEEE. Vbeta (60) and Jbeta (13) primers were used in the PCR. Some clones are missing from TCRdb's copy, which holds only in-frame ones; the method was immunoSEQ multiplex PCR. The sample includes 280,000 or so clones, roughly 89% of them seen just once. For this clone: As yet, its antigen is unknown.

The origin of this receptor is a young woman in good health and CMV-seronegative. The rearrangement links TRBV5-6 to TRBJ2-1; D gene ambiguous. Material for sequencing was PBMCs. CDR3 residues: CASSLYRRSSYNEQFF. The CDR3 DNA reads TGTGCCAGCAGCTTGTATCGGAGAAGCTCCTACAATGAGCAGTTCTTC.